Detailed here is one T cell receptor (beta chain). Germline CDR1 is SGHDN and CDR2 is FVKESK. Trimming cost V 0 bases and J 4 bases; bases outside gene matches: 7. CDR3 size: 16 residues. The source of the sample is a study of blood T cell repertoires in COVID-19. Study as a whole: Some COVID-19 samples were acute and others convalescent; all came from the United States, Italy and Spain. From T cells, B-cell-depleted T cells, or PBMCs came the material, which was cDNA or gDNA.

Per the original data handling: Amplification of reference gene primers was used by the study to estimate nucleated cell counts. Sequencing used immunoSEQ multiplex PCR; TCRdb keeps in-frame clones, though not all of them. V, J and clone size were drawn from that table, and D and trimming were deduced from the DNA. The sample consists of some 300,000 clones, 80% to 90% of them appearing once. Sample: peripheral blood. This chain uses TRBV14 with TRBJ2-7, with 9 bases matching TRBD1. The receptor was derived from a woman between 50 and 59 years old with COVID-19, enrolled during active disease. CDR3 amino acids: CASSQDYGTGRYEQYF. The DNA for the CDR3 is TGTGCCAGCAGCCAAGATTACGGGACAGGGAGGTACGAGCAGTACTTC.